This T cell receptor (beta chain) was retrieved from a study of blood T cell repertoires in COVID-19. Turning to the study itself: Sample material is recorded as cDNA or gDNA derived from T cells, B-cell-depleted T cells, or PBMCs.

In the authors' methods: Reference gene primer amplification in the assay estimated nucleated cell counts. The table came from immunoSEQ multiplex PCR; TCRdb's copy has only in-frame clones and leaves some out. The DNA was the basis for D and trimming; V, J and clone size are from that table. The sample lists under 300,000 clones, approximately 82% occurring once. The V end was cut by 8 bases, the J end by 1 base, with 17 bases between. Germline-derived CDR1 and CDR2 are MNHEY and SVGAGI. The CDR3 runs 15 residues. The sequence was obtained from a man in his 60s who had recovered from COVID-19. The rearrangement uses TRBV6-5 and TRBJ2-5; D possibly corresponds to TRBD2 (6 bases). What was sequenced was peripheral blood. CDR3 sequence: CASSRGKGGQETQYF. CDR3 nucleotides: TGTGCCAGCTCACGGGGGAAGGGTGGCCAAGAGACCCAGTACTTC.